This T cell receptor (beta chain) was identified in a study of blood T cell repertoires in COVID-19. On the study more broadly: Whether acute or convalescent, the COVID-19 samples came from the United States, Italy and Spain. PBMCs, B-cell-depleted T cells, or T cells provided the cDNA or gDNA that made up the material.

Germline CDR1 SNHLY, CDR2 FYNNEI. The CDR3 sequence is 12 residues long. V shed 6 bases and J 12 bases; nucleotides not matched to a gene: 7. Per the study methods: Amplification with reference gene primers provided the estimates of nucleated cell counts. Produced via immunoSEQ multiplex PCR; TCRdb's table is partial and in-frame only. D and trimming were read from the DNA, whereas the V and J calls and clone size are those reported in that table. The sample carries some 240,000 clones, 82% recorded once. The sequence was collected from an older woman with active or convalescent COVID-19. Specimen: peripheral blood. The J gene is TRBJ1-3, the V gene TRBV2, with TRBD1 identical over 8 bases. The CDR3 sequence is CASRPDRGNIYF. The CDR3 nucleotides read TGTGCCAGCAGACCCGACAGGGGTAACATATATTTT.